This is a list of T cell receptor beta chains from one sample in a study of radiation and T cells in renal cell carcinoma. The table came from immunoSEQ multiplex PCR; TCRdb's copy has only in-frame clones and leaves some out. In the table there are just over 15,000 clones, roughly 54% of which are singletons. The sample here was tumor tissue, taken from a patient whose treatment was nephrectomy without radiotherapy. Receptor source: a man aged 50 to 60 with renal cell carcinoma. The conserved cysteine and the conserved F or W are not part of the CDR3 here. Part of the rows lack a size; the others show once, few, many or a class for expanded clones.

V,size,CDR3
TRBV6-4,few,AGTGRETEAF
TRBV9,NA,ASSVGTGGTDTQY
TRBV6-5,NA,ASSYSGYGYT
TRBV6-5,NA,ASSYASGAEQY
TRBV4-3,NA,ASSHTTDTEAF
TRBV29-1,NA,SVEGQGTYEQY
TRBV19,NA,ASSVRDRADEQY
TRBV7-2,few,ASSPQQGTYEQY
TRBV27,few,ASSQTLNTEAF
TRBV5-1,few,ASRVTYSSYEQY
TRBV4-2,NA,ASSQDLGLAGEQF
TRBV27,few,ASSLGLLGYEQY
TRBV5-1,NA,ASSLDPAANYGYT
TRBV18,NA,ASSHRDGTYEQY
TRBV5-1,NA,ASSLDGAPNTEAF
TRBV9,NA,ASSVSLSGTPERETQY
TRBV4-3,few,ASSQNGRGDEKLF
TRBV15,NA,ATSRDGGTKNIQY
TRBV27,NA,ASTRDRGLAEQF
TRBV29-1,NA,SAKSDRGRYYGYT
TRBV29-1,NA,SVDQTSYNEQF
TRBV5-4,few,ASSYGQGYYNEQF
TRBV5-1,few,ASSSTSPTDTQY
TRBV6-1,NA,ASSEAFGRTEAF
TRBV7-9,NA,ASETGGPYTQY
TRBV30,few,AWSVRGLNQPQH
TRBV6-5,few,ASSGLKNEKLF
TRBV2,once,ASSEDSGGGPYEQY